The rows below give T cell receptor beta chains drawn from one sample of a study of blood T cell repertoires in COVID-19. Using immunoSEQ multiplex PCR, the repertoire was profiled, and TCRdb retains in-frame clones only, with some absent. The sample holds about 190,000 clones, about four fifths seen once. Sequencing used peripheral blood. The receptor source for this set is a man aged 60-69 years with acute or convalescent COVID-19. Each CDR3 is given with its conserved first and last residue.

V: TRBV4-2
CDR3: CASSQDPPGTGRIGEQFF

V: TRBV9
CDR3: CASSVSGRAGGNTIYF

V: TRBV7-9
CDR3: CASSLARPGGNEQFF

V: TRBV7-2
CDR3: CASSLSDEQFF

V: TRBV5-8
CDR3: CASSLRRNKNIQYF

V: TRBV4-3
CDR3: CASSQVRDSNQPQHF

V: TRBV27
CDR3: CASRLGAGNEQFF

V: TRBV12-3/TRBV12-4
CDR3: CASSPTGSYEQYF

V: TRBV9
CDR3: CASSVAPTITDTQYF

V: TRBV4-3
CDR3: CASSQDRGSQPQHF

V: TRBV30
CDR3: CARDRNTGELFF

V: TRBV5-1
CDR3: CASSSTGQGNTIYF

V: TRBV11-2
CDR3: CASSLSGSYEQYF

V: TRBV19
CDR3: CASSLGLPNYNEQFF

V: TRBV9
CDR3: CASSVAGRVTEAFF

V: TRBV2
CDR3: CASRSTGSEQFF

V: TRBV6-6
CDR3: CASRALGVGNQPQHF